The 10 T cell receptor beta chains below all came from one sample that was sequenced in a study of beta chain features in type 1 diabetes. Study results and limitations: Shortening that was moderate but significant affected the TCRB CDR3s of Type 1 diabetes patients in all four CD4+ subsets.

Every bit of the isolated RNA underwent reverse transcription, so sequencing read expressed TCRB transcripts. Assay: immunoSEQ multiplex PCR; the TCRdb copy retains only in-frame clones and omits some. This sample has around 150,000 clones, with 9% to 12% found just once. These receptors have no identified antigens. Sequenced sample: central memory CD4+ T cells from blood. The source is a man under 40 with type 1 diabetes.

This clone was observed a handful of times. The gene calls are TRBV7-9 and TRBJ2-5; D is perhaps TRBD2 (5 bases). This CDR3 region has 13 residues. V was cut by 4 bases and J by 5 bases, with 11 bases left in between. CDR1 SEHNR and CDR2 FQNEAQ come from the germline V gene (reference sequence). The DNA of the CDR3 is TGTGCCAGCAGCTCCGGAGGCATGGAGACCCAGTACTTC. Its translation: CASSSGGMETQYF.

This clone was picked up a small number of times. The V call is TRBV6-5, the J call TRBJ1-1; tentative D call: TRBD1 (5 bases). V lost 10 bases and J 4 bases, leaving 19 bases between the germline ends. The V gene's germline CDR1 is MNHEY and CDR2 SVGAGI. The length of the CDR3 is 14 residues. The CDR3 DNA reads TGTGCCACCACGCCCAGGGTTGGCGGCACTGAAGCTTTCTTT. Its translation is CATTPRVGGTEAFF.

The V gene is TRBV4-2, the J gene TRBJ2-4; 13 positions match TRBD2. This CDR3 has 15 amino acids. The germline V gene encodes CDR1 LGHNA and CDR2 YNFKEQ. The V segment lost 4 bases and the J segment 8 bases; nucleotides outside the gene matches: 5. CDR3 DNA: TGTGCCAGCAGCCCAAGGACTAGCGGGAGAGACATTCAGTACTTC. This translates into CASSPRTSGRDIQYF.

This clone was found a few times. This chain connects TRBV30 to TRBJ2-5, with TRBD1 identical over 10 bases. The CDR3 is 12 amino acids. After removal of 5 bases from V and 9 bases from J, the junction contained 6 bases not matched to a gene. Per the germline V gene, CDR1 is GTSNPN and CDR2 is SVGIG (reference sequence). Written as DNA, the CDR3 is TGTGCCTGGGGCGGGACAGGGGTGGCCCAGTACTTC. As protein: CAWGGTGVAQYF.

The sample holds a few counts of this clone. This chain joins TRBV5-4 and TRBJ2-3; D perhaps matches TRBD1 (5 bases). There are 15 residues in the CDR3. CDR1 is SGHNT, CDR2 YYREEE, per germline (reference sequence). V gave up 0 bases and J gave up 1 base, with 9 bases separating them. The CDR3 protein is CASSLDGAGTDTQYF. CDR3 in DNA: TGTGCCAGCAGCTTGGATGGGGCAGGCACAGATACGCAGTATTTT.

The CDR3 here is CATYPEGRGNIQYF. As DNA, the CDR3 is TGTGCCACCTACCCTGAAGGGAGGGGTAACATTCAGTACTTC. V is TRBV6-1 and J is TRBJ2-4, with 7 bases matching TRBD2. CDR1 is MNHNS and CDR2 is SASEGT in the germline V gene. Unmatched junction bases numbered 13, after V lost 10 bases and J lost 7 bases. This CDR3 is built from 14 residues.

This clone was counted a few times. The CDR3 coding sequence is TGCGCCAGCAGCCAAGACTATACCCAGCCCCAGCATTTT. It translates to CASSQDYTQPQHF. V gene TRBV4-1 combines with J gene TRBJ1-5, with D uncertain. V was cut by 0 bases and J by 7 bases, with 7 bases left in between. This CDR3 spans 13 amino acids. The V gene's germline CDR1 is MGHRA and CDR2 YSYEKL.

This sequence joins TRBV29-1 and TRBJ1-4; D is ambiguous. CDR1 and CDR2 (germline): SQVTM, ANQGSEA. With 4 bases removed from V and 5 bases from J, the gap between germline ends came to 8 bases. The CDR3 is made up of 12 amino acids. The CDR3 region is CSVVSLNEKLFF. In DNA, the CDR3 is TGCAGCGTTGTCTCGTTAAATGAAAAACTGTTTTTT.

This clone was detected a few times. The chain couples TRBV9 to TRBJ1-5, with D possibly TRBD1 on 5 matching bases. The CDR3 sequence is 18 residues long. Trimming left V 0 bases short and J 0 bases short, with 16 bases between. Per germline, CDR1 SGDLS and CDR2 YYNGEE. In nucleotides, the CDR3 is TGTGCCAGCAGCGTAGTACGGCTAGTGGACACTAGCAATCAGCCCCAGCATTTT. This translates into CASSVVRLVDTSNQPQHF.

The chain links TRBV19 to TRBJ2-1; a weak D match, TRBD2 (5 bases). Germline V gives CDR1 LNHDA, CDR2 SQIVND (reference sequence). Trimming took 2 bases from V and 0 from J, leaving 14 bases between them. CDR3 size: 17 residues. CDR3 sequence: CASSISPQRSSYNEQFF. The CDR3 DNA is TGTGCCAGTAGTATATCCCCACAGCGGAGCTCCTACAATGAGCAGTTCTTC.